This TCR beta chain was captured in a study of blood T cells in healthy people across ages. It was with a sample-barcoded 5' primer and a J-beta primer mix that a second PCR of roughly 7 to 12 cycles was run. Samples each returned at least 3 million CDR3-containing paired-end reads. MiXCR, applied by TCRdb to the 5' RACE reads, yields one record per CDR3 protein. The sample records approximately 900,000 distinct CDR3 sequences, about 48% being singletons. Ranging in age from about 6 to 100, the donors were healthy Caucasian individuals from Russia. Overall study results and limits: More naive CD4+ cells and higher diversity were found in long-lived than in aged donors. Strong correlation was found linking TCR beta diversity to naive T cell percentage.

V lost 1 base and J lost 6, with 12 bases in between. CDR1 is LGHDT and CDR2 is YNNKEL in the germline V gene (reference sequence). The CDR3 has 14 residues. In the case of this clonotype: Antigen specificity is unknown.

V is TRBV3-1 and J is TRBJ1-2, with D possibly being TRBD1 (5 bases). The sequence derives from a young man in good health. Sample: blood. The CDR3 nucleotides are TGTGCCAGCAGCCAAGGGGCAGGGAAGAATGGCTACACCTTC. Translation gives CASSQGAGKNGYTF.